This T cell receptor (beta chain) comes out of a study of T cell changes during pregnancy in multiple sclerosis. This clone occurred once. V was shortened by 1 base and J by 5 bases, with 22 bases between the two germline ends. The CDR3 contains 18 residues. CDR1 and CDR2 (germline): SGHDN, FVKESK. Some clones are missing from TCRdb's copy, which holds only in-frame ones; the method was immunoSEQ multiplex PCR. The table lists more than 25,000 clones, about nine tenths of them singletons. This chain uses TRBV14 with TRBJ2-3; TRBD2 might be the D (6 bases). The sequence was collected from a female donor with multiple sclerosis, enrolled in a pregnancy study. The specimen was CD8+ T cells from peripheral blood mononuclear cells, collected in the third trimester of pregnancy. The CDR3 here is CASSQAIGSRDSRDTQYF. CDR3 DNA sequence: TGTGCCAGCAGCCAAGCCATAGGGTCGCGGGATTCCAGAGATACGCAGTATTTT.